This T cell receptor beta chain was obtained from a study of radiotherapy plus CTLA-4 blockade in lung cancer. Across the study: In 18% of patients, objective responses were seen; 30% to 35% had disease control.

Each patient with chemo-refractory metastatic non-small-cell lung cancer was treated with focal radiation plus CTLA-4 blockade using ipilimumab. Some clones are missing from TCRdb's copy, which holds only in-frame ones; the method was immunoSEQ multiplex PCR. The sample includes more than 55,000 clones, about 80% of them seen just once. This CDR3 is 14 amino acids long. The germline V gene encodes CDR1 LNHDA and CDR2 SQIVND (reference sequence). Trimming took off 7 bases at V and 10 bases at J, with 19 bases between the two ends. The source was peripheral blood, collected from a patient treated with radiotherapy plus ipilimumab. This sequence was found in a human donor with non-small cell lung cancer who had a partial response to radiotherapy plus ipilimumab. The rearrangement links TRBV19 to TRBJ1-4; D unresolved. The CDR3 is CASTPQPGLGKLFF. CDR3 sequence (DNA): TGTGCCAGTACTCCCCAGCCGGGTCTTGGAAAACTGTTTTTT.